The rows below give T cell receptor beta chains drawn from one sample of a study of human T cells and chemical hapten exposure. Each CDR3 protein gets one entry after TCRdb re-called the RACE reads with MiXCR. The sample contains 350,000 to 400,000 distinct CDR3 sequences, about 6.9% of which appear only once. This sample comprised whole blood, obtained in connection with sensitization to the hapten diphenylcyclopropenone (DPC). The receptors stem from a woman aged 18-29 years with alopecia areata. Some clones in this sample may be carry-over from other donors' samples. Both conserved end residues are part of each CDR3. Fields, in order: clone size, J gene, D gene, V gene, CDR3 protein, CDR3 DNA. A D gene is named only where the DNA matches it firmly. The size entry is marked missing in some rows and otherwise reads once, few, many or a size class.

>few|TRBJ2-3|TRBD2|TRBV9
CASSVSAGTSFGTDTQYF
TGTGCCAGCAGCGTATCAGCCGGGACTAGCTTTGGCACAGATACGCAGTATTTT
>few|TRBJ1-6|TRBD1|TRBV7-6
CASSLATGGNSPLHF
TGTGCCAGCAGCTTAGCAACAGGGGGAAATTCACCCCTCCACTTT
>many|TRBJ2-3|.|TRBV12-3/TRBV12-4
CASSLRPPSTDTQYF
TGTGCCAGCAGTTTAAGGCCACCTAGCACAGATACGCAGTATTTT
>many|TRBJ1-3|.|TRBV6-5
CASSYSMSPAGTIYF
TGTGCCAGCAGTTACTCGATGTCCCCTGCGGGCACCATATATTTT
>many|TRBJ1-1|.|TRBV13
CASSPGSSNTEAFF
TGTGCCAGCAGCCCAGGGTCATCGAACACTGAAGCTTTCTTT
>few|TRBJ1-2|TRBD1|TRBV5-6
CASSLQGGASF
TGTGCCAGCAGCCTTCAAGGGGGCGCGTCCTTC
>many|TRBJ2-2|TRBD2|TRBV5-1
CASSERLATGTGELFF
TGCGCCAGCAGCGAAAGACTAGCGACGGGGACCGGGGAGCTGTTTTTT
>many|TRBJ1-1|.|TRBV10-3
CAISDPQRGGRRLNTEAFF
TGTGCCATCAGTGACCCTCAGCGAGGGGGGCGCAGACTGAACACTGAAGCTTTCTTT
>.|TRBJ2-1|.|TRBV24-1
CATSDFGDNEQFF
TGTGCCACCAGTGATTTCGGGGACAATGAGCAGTTCTTC
>.|TRBJ2-1|TRBD2|TRBV6-5
CASRQDGLAGVTNEQFF
TGTGCCAGCAGACAAGACGGACTAGCGGGGGTAACGAATGAGCAGTTCTTC
>few|TRBJ2-7|.|TRBV6-6
CASSTPGSPIQYF
TGTGCCAGCAGTACCCCGGGGAGCCCGATTCAGTACTTC